These T cell receptor beta chains were read from a single sample in a study of high-grade serous ovarian cancer treatment subgroups. Produced via immunoSEQ multiplex PCR; TCRdb's table is partial and in-frame only. The repertoire holds 30,000 or so clones, with approximately 79% as singletons. Sequences were obtained from tumor tissue. These receptors all come from a human donor with high-grade serous ovarian cancer. CDR3s include the opening cysteine and the closing phenylalanine or tryptophan. The D gene is left open where the match is weak. Clone size is not always given. Where it is, it says once, few, many or a class for expanded clones.

V gene	D gene	clone size	J gene	CDR3 protein	CDR3 DNA
TRBV11-2	TRBD2	NA	TRBJ2-3	CASSLGGGLANTDTQYF	TGTGCCAGCAGCCTCGGAGGGGGACTAGCGAACACAGATACGCAGTATTTT
TRBV4-1	TRBD2	NA	TRBJ2-1	CASSHIAGRIDNEQFF	TGCGCCAGCAGCCACATAGCGGGAAGGATTGACAATGAGCAGTTCTTC
TRBV11-3	NA	once	TRBJ1-1	CASSLAEGTEAFF	TGTGCCAGCAGCTTAGCCGAAGGGACTGAAGCTTTCTTT
TRBV11-2	NA	NA	TRBJ2-7	CASSRSLITAYEQYF	TGTGCCAGCAGCCGGAGTCTAATCACGGCCTACGAGCAGTACTTC
TRBV9	NA	NA	TRBJ2-7	CASSFGLHYEQYF	TGTGCCAGCAGCTTTGGACTGCATTACGAGCAGTACTTC
TRBV5-1	NA	NA	TRBJ2-2	CASSRGGQNTGELFF	TGCGCCAGCAGCCGCGGCGGACAGAACACCGGGGAGCTGTTTTTT
TRBV19	TRBD2	NA	TRBJ2-1	CAASRPKTSGSGNEQFF	TGTGCCGCATCCCGTCCGAAGACTAGCGGGAGTGGGAATGAGCAGTTCTTC
TRBV7-9	TRBD2	NA	TRBJ2-7	CASSLEGLAGAKSEQYF	TGTGCCAGCAGCTTAGAGGGACTAGCGGGAGCAAAATCCGAGCAGTACTTC
TRBV27	NA	NA	TRBJ2-7	CASKRLGAESYEQYF	TGTGCCAGCAAACGACTCGGAGCGGAATCCTACGAGCAGTACTTC
TRBV5-1	TRBD1	once	TRBJ2-1	CASSQNVGTGSGTNEQFF	TGCGCCAGCAGCCAAAACGTAGGGACAGGGTCAGGAACCAATGAGCAGTTCTTC
TRBV30	NA	once	TRBJ2-7	CAWSVGGYEQYF	TGTGCCTGGAGTGTAGGGGGATACGAGCAGTACTTC
TRBV10-1	NA	NA	TRBJ1-1	CASSESGRAPSNTEAFF	TGCGCCAGCAGTGAGTCGGGGAGGGCCCCAAGTAACACTGAAGCTTTCTTT
TRBV5-1	NA	once	TRBJ2-5	CASSLGGARETQYF	TGCGCCAGCAGCTTGGGGGGGGCCCGGGAGACCCAGTACTTC
TRBV29-1	TRBD2	NA	TRBJ2-1	CSGGGLVNEQFF	TGCAGCGGGGGGGGACTCGTCAATGAGCAGTTCTTC
TRBV6-1	TRBD1	NA	TRBJ2-7	CASSATGDEQYF	TGTGCCAGCAGCGCGACAGGGGACGAGCAGTACTTC
TRBV19	NA	NA	TRBJ1-5	CASRDTPEAIQPQHF	TGTGCCAGTAGGGACACGCCCGAGGCAATTCAGCCCCAGCATTTT
TRBV30	NA	NA	TRBJ2-3	CAWSVMVRGTDTQYF	TGTGCCTGGAGTGTAATGGTCCGGGGCACAGATACGCAGTATTTT
TRBV20-1	NA	NA	TRBJ2-7	CSARSYEQYF	TGCAGTGCTAGATCCTACGAGCAGTACTTC
TRBV7-9	NA	NA	TRBJ2-3	CASSWTGTRDTQYF	TGTGCCAGCAGCTGGACCGGGACTCGCGATACGCAGTATTTT
TRBV19	NA	once	TRBJ1-3	CASSRLSSGNTIYF	TGTGCCAGTAGTCGCCTGAGCTCTGGAAACACCATATATTTT
TRBV19	NA	NA	TRBJ1-1	CASSIVGQGVHTEAFF	TGTGCCAGTAGTATAGTGGGGCAGGGAGTCCACACTGAAGCTTTCTTT
TRBV27	NA	NA	TRBJ1-6	CASSFFRERDNSPLHF	TGTGCCAGCAGTTTCTTCAGGGAACGGGATAATTCACCCCTCCACTTT
TRBV12-5	NA	NA	TRBJ1-4	CASGLGGEAATNEKLFF	TGTGCTAGTGGTTTGGGAGGCGAGGCAGCAACTAATGAAAAACTGTTTTTT
TRBV5-1	NA	NA	TRBJ2-7	CASSLRQRQGSDEQYF	TGCGCCAGCAGCTTGCGGCAGAGGCAGGGAAGCGACGAGCAGTACTTC
TRBV5-1	TRBD2	NA	TRBJ2-1	CASSLEASGTHNEQFF	TGCGCCAGCAGCTTGGAGGCTAGCGGGACCCACAATGAGCAGTTCTTC
TRBV15	NA	NA	TRBJ1-4	CATSSSGTLNEKLFF	TGTGCCACCAGCAGCTCCGGGACCCTAAATGAAAAACTGTTTTTT
TRBV5-1	NA	NA	TRBJ2-2	CASKGRTSESGELFF	TGCGCCAGCAAGGGCAGGACCTCAGAATCCGGGGAGCTGTTTTTT
TRBV6-1	NA	few	TRBJ1-4	CASSMFGGEKLFF	TGTGCCAGCAGCATGTTCGGCGGTGAAAAACTGTTTTTT
TRBV25-1	NA	NA	TRBJ1-4	CASSHWGAGGEKLFF	TGTGCCAGCAGTCACTGGGGGGCCGGGGGGGAAAAACTGTTTTTT
TRBV28	NA	NA	TRBJ1-3	CASSWSSGNTIYF	TGTGCCAGCAGTTGGAGCTCTGGAAACACCATATATTTT
TRBV19	NA	once	TRBJ2-3	CASTSAGLTDTQYF	TGTGCCAGTACGTCGGCGGGGCTCACAGATACGCAGTATTTT
TRBV27	NA	NA	TRBJ2-1	CASSPAGRLSYNEQFF	TGTGCCAGCAGTCCGGCCGGGCGGCTGTCCTACAATGAGCAGTTCTTC
TRBV6-5	NA	NA	TRBJ2-3	CASSWVRVGGTQYF	TGTGCCAGCAGTTGGGTTAGGGTCGGGGGTACGCAGTATTTT
TRBV5-1	TRBD1	few	TRBJ1-1	CASSPAGGVGTEAFF	TGCGCCAGCAGCCCCGCAGGGGGAGTGGGCACTGAAGCTTTCTTT
TRBV10-2	NA	NA	TRBJ2-5	CASSRLLRETQYF	TGCGCCAGCAGTCGTCTCTTAAGGGAGACCCAGTACTTC
TRBV11-2	NA	NA	TRBJ2-7	CASSFFAASSYEQYF	TGTGCCAGCAGCTTTTTTGCGGCAAGCTCCTACGAGCAGTACTTC
TRBV7-8	NA	NA	TRBJ2-3	CASSEHGDTQYF	TGTGCCAGCAGCGAACACGGAGATACGCAGTATTTT
TRBV5-1	NA	NA	TRBJ1-1	CASRASSEAFF	TGCGCCAGCAGGGCCTCTAGTGAAGCTTTCTTT
TRBV2	NA	NA	TRBJ1-6	CASSWGGSGQNSPLHF	TGTGCCAGCAGTTGGGGCGGGTCGGGCCAGAATTCACCCCTCCACTTT
TRBV27	NA	NA	TRBJ2-3	CASSPGRNTDTQYF	TGTGCCAGCAGTCCCGGTAGGAATACAGATACGCAGTATTTT
TRBV29-1	NA	NA	TRBJ2-2	CSVAQGGNTGELFF	TGCAGCGTTGCCCAGGGTGGCAACACCGGGGAGCTGTTTTTT
TRBV5-1	NA	NA	TRBJ2-5	CASSLDPSKKTQYF	TGCGCCAGCAGTCTGGACCCGTCGAAAAAGACCCAGTACTTC
TRBV28	TRBD2	NA	TRBJ2-7	CASSSAGGGSYEQYF	TGTGCCAGCAGTTCAGCGGGAGGGGGGTCCTACGAGCAGTACTTC
TRBV10-1	TRBD2	NA	TRBJ2-2	CASSGPLSTSGRANTGELFF	TGCGCCAGCAGTGGCCCTCTATCGACTAGCGGGAGGGCCAACACCGGGGAGCTGTTTTTT
TRBV6-5	NA	NA	TRBJ2-7	CASKNTPGGYDEQYF	TGTGCCAGCAAAAACACCCCCGGAGGGTACGACGAGCAGTACTTC
TRBV2	NA	NA	TRBJ2-7	CASSRDSGAYEQYF	TGTGCCAGCAGCCGGGATAGCGGAGCCTACGAGCAGTACTTC
TRBV5-1	NA	NA	TRBJ1-1	CASGSGANTEAFF	TGCGCCAGCGGCTCGGGAGCGAACACTGAAGCTTTCTTT